These 18 T cell receptor beta chains originate from one sample sequenced in a study of vaccination effects on CD4 cells after COVID-19. After expansion with viral peptide pools in the ViraFEST assay, antigen-specific CD4+ T cells were sequenced. Cultured cells yielded isolated CD4+ T cells after more than nine days. Two doses of either BNT162b2 or mRNA-1273 were given to each participant. Their recognized antigens are unknown. Assay: immunoSEQ multiplex PCR; the TCRdb copy retains only in-frame clones and omits some. The table shows roughly 55,000 clones, with about 73% occurring only once. This specimen was CD4+ T cells from PBMCs cultured with HCoV-OC43 spike peptides, taken after COVID-19 vaccination. Subset given: HCoV-OC43 spike overlapping peptide pool stimulation. The origin of the receptors is a human donor who received a COVID-19 vaccine.

The J gene is TRBJ1-2, the V gene TRBV3-1 (or the pseudogene TRBV3-2); TRBD1 is a possible D gene (6 bases). V lost 4 bases and J 0 bases, leaving 15 bases between the germline ends. Germline V gene data show CDR1 as LGHDT and CDR2 as YNNKEL (reference sequence). The CDR3 is made up of 16 amino acids. The CDR3 DNA sequence: TGTGCCAGCAGCCCCTGGGGGGGCAGGGCTAACTATGGCTACACCTTC. Translated, it gives CASSPWGGRANYGYTF.

The table lists this clone with a count of one. This rearrangement joins TRBV29-1 to TRBJ2-1; possibly TRBD1 for D (5 bases). Trimming took 4 bases from V and 0 from J, leaving 10 bases between them. The CDR3 contains 14 residues. Germline V CDR1 and CDR2: SQVTM, ANQGSEA. This CDR3 is CSVGDSSSYNEQFF. In DNA, the CDR3 is TGCAGCGTTGGTGACAGCAGCTCCTACAATGAGCAGTTCTTC.

V is TRBV7-2 and J is TRBJ2-2; D remains ambiguous. This CDR3 comprises 13 residues. The germline gives CDR1 SGHTA, CDR2 FQGNSA. Trimming stripped 3 bases from V and 6 bases from J, with 8 bases between. CDR3 loop: CASSFIGAGELFF. CDR3 bases: TGTGCCAGCAGCTTTATTGGGGCCGGGGAGCTGTTTTTT.

The V and J genes are TRBV7-8 and TRBJ1-3; 7 positions agree with TRBD1. V lost 4 bases, J lost 0 bases, and 9 bases stayed unmatched. CDR1 is SGHVS, CDR2 FQNEAQ, per germline. The CDR3 contains 17 residues. CDR3 protein: CASSSYRGLRSGNTIYF. The CDR3 nucleotides read TGTGCCAGCAGCTCCTACAGGGGTCTACGCTCTGGAAACACCATATATTTT.

The V gene is TRBV5-4, the J gene TRBJ1-1; a weak D match, TRBD1 (6 bases). The germline V gene encodes CDR1 SGHNT and CDR2 YYREEE (reference sequence). Trimming took off 2 bases at V and 8 bases at J, with 7 bases between the two ends. This CDR3 has 11 amino acids. In DNA form, the CDR3 reads TGTGCCAGCAGCTTTGACAGGGAAGCTTTCTTT. Encoded protein: CASSFDREAFF.

J is TRBJ2-7 and V is TRBV6-2 or TRBV6-3, with 11 bases that match TRBD2. Per germline, CDR1 MNHEY and CDR2 SVGEGT. There are 15 residues in the CDR3. V shed 6 bases, J shed 2 bases, and the junction held 6 bases outside the gene matches. The CDR3 nucleotides read TGTGCCAGCAGCTCCGGACTAGCGGGCACCTACGAGCAGTACGTC. It yields the protein CASSSGLAGTYEQYV.

This clone showed up just a few times. CDR3 in DNA: TGTGCCACCAGTGATTTCTCTAACAGGGTTAGCAATCAGCCCCAGCATTTT. Protein product: CATSDFSNRVSNQPQHF. The chain couples TRBV24-1 to TRBJ1-5, with D possibly matching TRBD1 (6 bases). The CDR3 is 17 amino acids. Per the germline V gene, CDR1 is KGHDR and CDR2 is SFDVKD. V shed 1 base and J shed 0 bases, with 12 bases lying between them.

V gene TRBV3-1 (or the pseudogene TRBV3-2) combines with J gene TRBJ2-3; no clear D gene. Per the germline V gene, CDR1 is LGHDT and CDR2 is YNNKEL (reference sequence). The CDR3 has 15 residues. V lost 0 bases, J lost 6 bases, and 13 bases lay in between. The CDR3 DNA is TGTGCCAGCAGCCAAGATGGAACTGGCTGGGATACGCAGTATTTT. Residues: CASSQDGTGWDTQYF.

The chain combines TRBV27 with TRBJ1-5; perhaps TRBD1 as D (5 bases). The germline CDR1 and CDR2 sequences are MNHEY and SMNVEV (reference sequence). V shed 4 bases and J shed 6 bases, with 13 bases lying between them. This CDR3 has 14 amino acids. CDR3 DNA: TGTGCCAGCAGTTCCGGCAGGGAACGTCAGCCCCAGCATTTT. It translates to CASSSGRERQPQHF.

The gene calls are TRBV6-6 and TRBJ1-1; TRBD1 is a possible D gene (6 bases). In germline, CDR1 is MNHNY, CDR2 SVGAGI (reference sequence). This CDR3 is built from 12 residues. The V end lost 6 bases, the J end lost 11 bases, and 16 bases lay between the germline ends. The CDR3 reads CASSFDRLKAFF. CDR3 DNA: TGTGCCAGCAGCTTCGACAGGTTGAAGGCTTTCTTT.

The rearrangement joins TRBV3-1 (or the pseudogene TRBV3-2) to TRBJ2-4; D is unclear. V was pared by 1 base and J by 9 bases, with 13 bases between. Per the germline V gene, CDR1 is LGHDT and CDR2 is YNNKEL (reference sequence). This CDR3 has 14 residues. CDR3 in amino acids: CASSQAGLQAIQYF. The CDR3 bases are TGTGCCAGCAGCCAAGCCGGTCTTCAGGCCATTCAGTACTTC.

The rearrangement links TRBV3-1 (or the pseudogene TRBV3-2) to TRBJ1-6, with a possible D match to TRBD1 (5 bases). CDR3 length: 16 residues. Deletions cut 0 bases from V and 7 bases from J, with 13 bases between. Looked up from germline, CDR1 is LGHDT and CDR2 is YNNKEL (reference sequence). The CDR3 reads CASSQDWGRWNSPLHF. The DNA for the CDR3 is TGTGCCAGCAGCCAAGATTGGGGCAGGTGGAATTCACCCCTCCACTTT.

V gene TRBV11-3 combines with J gene TRBJ2-3, with D possibly TRBD2 on 6 matching bases. CDR3 length equals 16 residues. Trimming cost V 1 base and J 2 bases, with 13 bases left between them. Germline lookup yields CDR1 SGHNT and CDR2 YENEEA. The CDR3 region has the DNA TGTGCCAGCAGCTTAGGCACTAGCCATGCCACAGATACGCAGTATTTT. As protein: CASSLGTSHATDTQYF.

V usage is TRBV6-5 and J usage is TRBJ1-1; no clear D gene. This CDR3 has 12 amino acids. Per the germline V gene, CDR1 is MNHEY and CDR2 is SVGAGI. Trimming cost V 8 bases and J 11 bases, with 18 bases left between them. CDR3 bases: TGTGCCAGCCTTGCATTCCAGAGGGAGGCTTTCTTT. This codes for CASLAFQREAFF.

This clone was seen a handful of times. The chain couples TRBV12-3 or TRBV12-4 to TRBJ1-2, with a weak D call TRBD1 (5 bases). V lost 8 bases to trimming and J lost 6 bases, with 13 bases between them. CDR3 length: 12 residues. This chain's CDR3 is CASEGRANGYTF. In DNA, the CDR3 is TGTGCCAGCGAGGGGAGGGCGAATGGCTACACCTTC.

The chain is built from TRBV6-2 or TRBV6-3 and TRBJ2-3; 12 bases agree with TRBD2. CDR1 MNHEY and CDR2 SVGEGT come from the germline V gene. The junction had 7 bases not matched to a gene; V was cut back by 6 bases and J by 0 bases. This CDR3 comprises 17 residues. DNA for the CDR3: TGTGCCAGCAGCCGAGGGACTAGCGGGCTTAGCACAGATACGCAGTATTTT. It yields the protein CASSRGTSGLSTDTQYF.

This clone showed up just a few times. This sequence joins TRBV24-1 and TRBJ2-1, with D perhaps matching TRBD1 or TRBD2 (5 bases each). Germline loops: CDR1 KGHDR, CDR2 SFDVKD. V was cut by 1 base and J by 0 bases, with 9 bases left in between. This CDR3 is built from 16 residues. CDR3 protein: CATSDFGTGSYNEQFF. The CDR3, as DNA: TGTGCCACCAGTGATTTTGGGACGGGCTCCTACAATGAGCAGTTCTTC.

The chain links TRBV6-5 to TRBJ1-3, with D hard to call. Trimming took 10 bases from V and 0 from J, leaving 13 bases between them. CDR1 MNHEY and CDR2 SVGAGI come from the germline V gene. CDR3 size: 14 residues. The CDR3 reads CATRTVISGNTIYF. The CDR3, as DNA: TGTGCCACCAGGACCGTCATCTCTGGAAACACCATATATTTT.